This T cell receptor (beta chain) derives from a study of blood T cells in healthy people across ages. About the research overall: Template-switching capture recovered about one barcoded beta molecule per two T cells.

At least ten counts were recorded for this clonotype. Its target is not known. The CDR3 length is 16 residues. The germline V and J ends were trimmed by 7 bases and 0 bases, with 16 bases remaining between them. Germline CDR1 is MGHDK and CDR2 is SYGVNS. The donors, healthy Caucasians from Russia, were aged roughly 6 to 95. A sample-barcoded 5' primer and a J-beta primer mix were used in a second PCR of roughly 6 to 11 cycles. TCRdb re-derived calls from the 5' RACE reads in MiXCR, one entry per CDR3 protein. The sample records about 1,500,000 distinct CDR3 sequences, roughly 27% being singletons. Points from the study as a whole: Percentage of naive T cells showed a strong correlation with TCR beta diversity.

This receptor was identified in a woman aged 30 to 39 in good health. This sequence joins TRBV25-1 and TRBJ2-1; no definite D call. Specimen: blood. The CDR3 bases are TGTGCCAGCACTGGATCTCGACTCAGCTCCTACAATGAGCAGTTCTTC. This sequence encodes CASTGSRLSSYNEQFF.